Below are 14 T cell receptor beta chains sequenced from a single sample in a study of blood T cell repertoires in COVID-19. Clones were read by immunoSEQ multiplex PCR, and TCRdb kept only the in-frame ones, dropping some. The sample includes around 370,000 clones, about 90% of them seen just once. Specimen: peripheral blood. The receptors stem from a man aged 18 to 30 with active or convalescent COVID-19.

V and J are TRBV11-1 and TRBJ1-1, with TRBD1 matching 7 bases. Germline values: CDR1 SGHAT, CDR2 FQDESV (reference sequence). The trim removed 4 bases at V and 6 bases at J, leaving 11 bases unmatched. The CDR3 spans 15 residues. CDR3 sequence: CASSWEGGDFSEAFF. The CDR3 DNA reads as TGTGCCAGCAGCTGGGAAGGGGGCGATTTTTCTGAAGCTTTCTTT.

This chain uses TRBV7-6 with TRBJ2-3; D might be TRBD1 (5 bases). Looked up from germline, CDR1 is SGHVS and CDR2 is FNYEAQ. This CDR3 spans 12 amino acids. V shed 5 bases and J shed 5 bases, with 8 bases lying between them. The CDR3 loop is CASSGHKDTQYF. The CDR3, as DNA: TGTGCCAGCAGCGGACACAAAGATACGCAGTATTTT.

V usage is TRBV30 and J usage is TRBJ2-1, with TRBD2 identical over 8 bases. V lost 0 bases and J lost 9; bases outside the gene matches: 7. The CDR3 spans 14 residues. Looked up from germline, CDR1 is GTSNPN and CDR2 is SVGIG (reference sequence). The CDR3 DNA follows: TGTGCCTGGAGTGTAAGCGCTAGCGGGTCTGAGCAGTTCTTC. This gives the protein CAWSVSASGSEQFF.

The CDR3 sequence: CASSPGTANSPLHF. The CDR3 DNA reads as TGCGCCAGCAGCCCCGGGACAGCTAATTCACCCCTCCACTTT. The chain recombines TRBV5-1 with TRBJ1-6; 7 bases fit TRBD1. The CDR3 spans 14 residues. V shed 4 bases and J 6 bases; nucleotides not matched to a gene: 4. The germline CDR1 and CDR2 sequences are SGHRS and YFSETQ.

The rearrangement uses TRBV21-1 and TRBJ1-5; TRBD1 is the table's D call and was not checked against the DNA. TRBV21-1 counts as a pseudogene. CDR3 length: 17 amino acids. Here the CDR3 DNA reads TGTGCCAGCAGCAATCCCCGTGACAGGGGCTCTCATCAGCCCCAGCATTTT. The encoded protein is CASSNPRDRGSHQPQHF.

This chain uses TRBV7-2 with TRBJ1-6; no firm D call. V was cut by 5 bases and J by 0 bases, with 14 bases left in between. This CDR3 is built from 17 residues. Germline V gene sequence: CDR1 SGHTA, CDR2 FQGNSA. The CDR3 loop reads CASSPRAGNSYNSPLHF. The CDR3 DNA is TGTGCCAGCAGCCCGCGGGCAGGCAACTCCTATAATTCACCCCTCCACTTT.

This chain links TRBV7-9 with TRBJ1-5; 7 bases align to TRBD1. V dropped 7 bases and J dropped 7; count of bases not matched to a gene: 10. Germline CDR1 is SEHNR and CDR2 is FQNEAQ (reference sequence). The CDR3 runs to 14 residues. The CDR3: CASTLTGSGQPQHF. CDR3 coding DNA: TGTGCCAGCACCTTGACAGGGAGCGGACAGCCCCAGCATTTT.

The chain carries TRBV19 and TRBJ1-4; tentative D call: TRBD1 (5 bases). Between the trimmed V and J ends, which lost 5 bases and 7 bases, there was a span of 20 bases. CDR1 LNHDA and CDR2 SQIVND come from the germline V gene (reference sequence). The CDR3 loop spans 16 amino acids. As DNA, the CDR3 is TGTGCCAGTAGTGACACAGGTTTTCTGGTAGCTGAAAAACTGTTTTTT. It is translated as CASSDTGFLVAEKLFF.

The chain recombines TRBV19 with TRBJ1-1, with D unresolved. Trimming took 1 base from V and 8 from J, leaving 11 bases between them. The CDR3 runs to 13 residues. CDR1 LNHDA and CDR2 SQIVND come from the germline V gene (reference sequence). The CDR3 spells CASSIGIRREAFF. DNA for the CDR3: TGTGCCAGTAGTATAGGTATTAGGAGAGAAGCTTTCTTT.

CDR3 DNA sequence: TGTGCCAGCAGGCTGACAGGGGATTTGAATCAGCCCCAGCATTTT. It translates to CASRLTGDLNQPQHF. The V call is TRBV9, the J call TRBJ1-5, with TRBD1 matching over 8 bases. Germline trimming cut 5 bases from V and 4 bases from J; bases unmatched to any gene: 8. This CDR3 has 15 residues. Germline loops: CDR1 SGDLS, CDR2 YYNGEE.

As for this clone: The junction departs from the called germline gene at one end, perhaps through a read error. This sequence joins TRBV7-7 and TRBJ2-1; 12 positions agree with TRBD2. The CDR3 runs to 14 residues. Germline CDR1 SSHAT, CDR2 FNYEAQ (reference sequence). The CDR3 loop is CASSPGLAGNEQFF. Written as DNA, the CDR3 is TGTGCTAGCAGTCCGGGACTAGCGGGTAATGAGCAGTTCTTC.

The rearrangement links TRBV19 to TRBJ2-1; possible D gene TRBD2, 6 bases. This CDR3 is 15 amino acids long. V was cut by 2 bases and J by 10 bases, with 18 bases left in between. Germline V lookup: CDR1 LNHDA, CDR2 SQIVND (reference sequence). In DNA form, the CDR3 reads TGTGCCAGTAGTATACCCCTTGGAGGGGCGGGGGAGCAGTTCTTC. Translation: CASSIPLGGAGEQFF. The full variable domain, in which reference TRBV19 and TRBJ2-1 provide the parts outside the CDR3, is DGGITQSPKYLFRKEGQNVTLSCEQNLNHDAMYWYRQDPGQGLRLIYYSQIVNDFQKGDIAEGYSVSREKKESFPLTVTSAQKNPTAFYLCASSIPLGGAGEQFFGPGTRLTVL.

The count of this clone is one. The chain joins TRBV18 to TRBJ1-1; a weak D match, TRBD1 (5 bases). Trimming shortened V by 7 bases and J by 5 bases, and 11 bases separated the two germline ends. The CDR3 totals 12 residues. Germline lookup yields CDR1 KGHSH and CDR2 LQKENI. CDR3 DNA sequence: TGTGCCAGCTTCCAGGGTAAAACTGAAGCTTTCTTT. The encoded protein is CASFQGKTEAFF.

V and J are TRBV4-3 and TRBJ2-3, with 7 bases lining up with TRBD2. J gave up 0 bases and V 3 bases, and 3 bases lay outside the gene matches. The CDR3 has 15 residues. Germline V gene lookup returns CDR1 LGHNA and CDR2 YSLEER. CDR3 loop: CASSHTSVSTDTQYF. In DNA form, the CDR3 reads TGCGCCAGCAGCCATACTAGCGTCAGCACAGATACGCAGTATTTT.